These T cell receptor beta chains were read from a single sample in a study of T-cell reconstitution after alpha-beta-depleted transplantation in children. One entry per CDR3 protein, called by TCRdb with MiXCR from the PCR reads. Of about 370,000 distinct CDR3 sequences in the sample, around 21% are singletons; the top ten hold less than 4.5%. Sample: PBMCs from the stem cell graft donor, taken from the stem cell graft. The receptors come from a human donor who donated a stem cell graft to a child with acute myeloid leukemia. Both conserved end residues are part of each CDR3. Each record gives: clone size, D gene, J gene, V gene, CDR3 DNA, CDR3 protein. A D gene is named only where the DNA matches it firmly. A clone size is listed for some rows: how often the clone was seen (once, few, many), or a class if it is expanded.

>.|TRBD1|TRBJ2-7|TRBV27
TGTGCCAGCAAAGGGACAGTGAAAGCCTACGAGCAGTACTTC
CASKGTVKAYEQYF
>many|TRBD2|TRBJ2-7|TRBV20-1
TGCAGTGCTAGACGGGGAATGGGACTACCTCAAGAGGAGCAGTACTTC
CSARRGMGLPQEEQYF
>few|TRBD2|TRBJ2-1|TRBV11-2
TGTGCCAGCAGCTTAGATCTCTGGCTAGCGGGAGGTGGGAATGAGCAGTTCTTC
CASSLDLWLAGGGNEQFF
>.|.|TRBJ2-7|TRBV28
TGTGCCAGCAGTTTGGCCGCCCGGCAGTACTTC
CASSLAARQYF
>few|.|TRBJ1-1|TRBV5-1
TGCGCCAGCAGCACCGTGGAGGGATCGGGCACTGAAGCTTTCTTT
CASSTVEGSGTEAFF
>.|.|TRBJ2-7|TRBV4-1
TGCGCCAGCAGCCAAAGGGAGCCCTACGAGCAGTACTTC
CASSQREPYEQYF
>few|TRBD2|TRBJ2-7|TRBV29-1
TGCAGCGTTGCACTAGCGGGGGGGACCTACGAGCAGTACTTC
CSVALAGGTYEQYF
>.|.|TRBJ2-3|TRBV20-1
TGCAGTGCTCAGGACTCGCTCACAGATACGCAGTATTTT
CSAQDSLTDTQYF
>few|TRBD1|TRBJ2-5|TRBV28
TGTGCCAGCAGACCAGGACAGGTCCGGGGGACCCAGTACTTC
CASRPGQVRGTQYF
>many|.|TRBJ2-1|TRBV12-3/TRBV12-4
TGTGCCAGCACCCTGAATAGCGCCAATGAGCAGTTCTTC
CASTLNSANEQFF
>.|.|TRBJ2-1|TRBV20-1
TGCAGTGCTAGGGCCGACAGTAGCTCCTACAATGAGCAGTTCTTC
CSARADSSSYNEQFF
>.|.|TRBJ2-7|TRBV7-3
TGTGCCAGCAGCAAAAACAGGGAAAGCTACGAGCAGTACTTC
CASSKNRESYEQYF
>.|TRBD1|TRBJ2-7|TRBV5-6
TGTGCCAGCAGCTTGGGAGTTATCGGGACAGCGACTATCGAGCAGTACTTC
CASSLGVIGTATIEQYF
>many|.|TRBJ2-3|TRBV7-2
TGTGCCAGCAGCTCAGACCGGTACGCGCAGTATTTT
CASSSDRYAQYF
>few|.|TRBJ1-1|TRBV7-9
TGTGCCAGCAGCTCTACCGATCCTGAAGCTTTCTTT
CASSSTDPEAFF
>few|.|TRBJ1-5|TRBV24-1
TGTGCCACCTCGTCAGGGAGCTATAGCAATCAGCCCCAGCATTTT
CATSSGSYSNQPQHF
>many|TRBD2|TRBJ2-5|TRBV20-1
TGCAGTGCTAGAGACTTTCTACTAGCGTCCCAAGAGACCCAGTACTTC
CSARDFLLASQETQYF
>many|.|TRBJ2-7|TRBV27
TGTGCCAGCAGTTTCCGGGGGGCAGCCTACGAGCAGTACTTC
CASSFRGAAYEQYF
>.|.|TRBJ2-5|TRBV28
TGTGCCAGCAGTCCACAAAAAGGGAAAGAGACCCAGTACTTC
CASSPQKGKETQYF
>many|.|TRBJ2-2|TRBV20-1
TGCAGTGCTAGTCCCGGGCCCGGGGAGCTGTTTTTT
CSASPGPGELFF
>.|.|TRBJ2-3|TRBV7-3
TGTGCCAGCAGCCAGGCTGGACTTCGCACAGATACGCAGTATTTT
CASSQAGLRTDTQYF
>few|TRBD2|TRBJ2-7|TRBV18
TGTGCCAGCTCAAAAGAGGGACTAGCGTCTTACGAGCAGTACTTC
CASSKEGLASYEQYF
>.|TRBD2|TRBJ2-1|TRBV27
TGTGCCAGCAGTTCCGCTGCAGTGCGGGAGGGCAAAAATGAGCAGTTCTTC
CASSSAAVREGKNEQFF